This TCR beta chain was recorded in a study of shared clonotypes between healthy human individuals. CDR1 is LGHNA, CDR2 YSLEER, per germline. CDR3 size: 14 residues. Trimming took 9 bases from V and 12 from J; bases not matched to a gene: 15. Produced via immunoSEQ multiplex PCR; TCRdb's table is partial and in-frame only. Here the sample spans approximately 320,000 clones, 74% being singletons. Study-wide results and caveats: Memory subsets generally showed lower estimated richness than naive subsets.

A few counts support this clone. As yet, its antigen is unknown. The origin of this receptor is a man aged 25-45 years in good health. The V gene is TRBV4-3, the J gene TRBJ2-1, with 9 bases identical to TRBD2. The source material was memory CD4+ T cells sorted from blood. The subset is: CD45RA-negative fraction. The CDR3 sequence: CAREGPAGGPRQFF. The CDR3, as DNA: TGCGCCAGAGAGGGGCCAGCGGGAGGTCCCCGGCAGTTCTTC.